The 8 T cell receptor beta chains reported below all come from one sample, sequenced in a study of early T cells in non-severe SARS-CoV-2 infection. TCRdb analysed the 5' RACE reads with MiXCR anew, one entry per CDR3 protein. The sample records 39,000 or so distinct CDR3 sequences, less than 7% being singletons. Specimen: whole blood, collected at baseline. All receptors derive from an adult who was a healthcare worker with PCR-confirmed SARS-CoV-2 infection or an uninfected control (not recorded which).

Ten or more counts support this clonotype. The genes are TRBV24-1 and TRBJ2-1, with 10 bases identical to TRBD1. The length of the CDR3 is 14 residues. Losses at the gene ends were 4 bases for V and 12 bases for J; bases not matched to a gene: 8. CDR1 KGHDR and CDR2 SFDVKD come from the germline V gene. The CDR3 spells CATSDRGQGKRQFF. The CDR3 nucleotides are TGTGCCACCAGTGACCGGGGACAGGGGAAAAGGCAGTTCTTC.

About this clonotype: A much bigger clone sits one base away, suggesting this may be a read error. V is TRBV20-1 and J is TRBJ1-5; D is unclear. The germline V gene has CDR1 DFQATT and CDR2 SNEGSKA (reference sequence). V was pared by 3 bases and J by 2 bases, with 8 bases between. This CDR3 is built from 13 residues. The DNA of the CDR3 is TGCAGTGCTAGGATAGGCGGCAATCAGCCCCAGCATTTT. Translated, it gives CSARIGGNQPQHF.

This clonotype was recorded many times. This chain links TRBV12-3 or TRBV12-4 with TRBJ1-1; tentatively, D is TRBD1 (6 bases). This CDR3 comprises 13 residues. V was cut by 6 bases and J by 4 bases, with 12 bases left in between. In DNA, the CDR3 is TGTGCCAGCAGACCCACAGGGTTCACTGAAGCTTTCTTT. Its translation is CASRPTGFTEAFF.

The rearrangement links TRBV3-1 to TRBJ2-7; D not resolved. The V gene lost 0 bases and the J gene lost 3 bases, with 12 bases spanning the gap. The CDR3 runs 15 residues. Germline CDR1 and CDR2: LGHDT and YNNKEL (reference sequence). This CDR3 reads CASSQEPEGVYEQYF. As DNA, the CDR3 is TGTGCCAGCAGCCAAGAACCCGAAGGCGTCTACGAGCAGTACTTC.

The chain is built from TRBV5-1 and TRBJ1-1; no definite D call. V was clipped by 0 bases and J by 1 base, with 7 bases between them. The CDR3 is made up of 14 amino acids. The germline V gene has CDR1 SGHRS and CDR2 YFSETQ. In nucleotides, the CDR3 is TGCGCCAGCAGCTTGGCTCCAGAGAACACTGAAGCTTTCTTT. Translated: CASSLAPENTEAFF.

This clonotype was seen ten or more times. This chain uses TRBV12-3 or TRBV12-4 with TRBJ1-3; D call uncertain. V was pared by 9 bases and J by 4 bases, with 10 bases between. The CDR3 sequence is 12 residues long. This CDR3 reads CASVGPGNTIYF. DNA of the CDR3: TGTGCCAGTGTGGGTCCGGGAAACACCATATATTTT.

Many counts were recorded for this clonotype. This chain connects TRBV30 to TRBJ1-3; tentative D call: TRBD1 (6 bases). The germline CDR1 and CDR2 sequences are GTSNPN and SVGIG (reference sequence). CDR3 length: 15 residues. V dropped 4 bases and J dropped 0 bases, with 13 bases sitting between them. The CDR3 sequence is CAWKRDTYSGNTIYF. For the CDR3, the DNA is TGTGCCTGGAAAAGGGACACCTACTCTGGAAACACCATATATTTT.

This clonotype has at least ten counts. CDR3 sequence: CSASLRSSYNEQFF. The CDR3 bases are TGCAGTGCTAGCCTCAGGAGCTCCTACAATGAGCAGTTCTTC. This chain links TRBV20-1 with TRBJ2-1; no definite D call. Trimming cost V 3 bases and J 0 bases, with 9 bases left between them. There are 14 residues in the CDR3. Germline V gene sequence: CDR1 DFQATT, CDR2 SNEGSKA (reference sequence).